This TCR beta chain was observed in a study of vaccination and CD4 T cells after COVID-19. Study in general: Median time from COVID diagnosis to post-COVID sampling was about 100 days (35 to 161). Each control culture was treated with a CEFX pool, an HIV-1 Nef pool, or no peptide. Study-level findings and limits: In convalescent patients, a median around 87% of post-vaccine SARS-CoV-2-reactive clones appeared only after vaccination.

The Oncomine TCR Beta short-read assay was applied to DNA of cultured CD4+ T cells. TCRdb recomputed calls from the PCR reads with MiXCR, one row per CDR3 protein. Of 20,000 to 25,000 distinct CDR3 sequences detected, more than 40% appear once; the ten largest clones hold 15% to 20%. Trimming took 3 bases from V and 4 from J, leaving 12 bases between them. This CDR3 spans 14 amino acids. In germline, CDR1 is LNHDA, CDR2 SQIVND (reference sequence). Stated treatment: roughly 11-day PBMC culture with coronavirus spike peptide pools or control peptides (ViraFEST assay). With respect to this clonotype: Antigen: not known.

Sequenced material: CD4+ T cells from blood, cultured in vitro, taken before SARS-CoV-2 vaccination. This clonotype originated in a human donor who received a COVID-19 vaccine. The chain links TRBV19 to TRBJ2-5; D is unresolved. In nucleotides, the CDR3 is TGTGCCAGTAGTATCATCCTAGGCCGAGAGACCCAGTACTTC. Translation: CASSIILGRETQYF.